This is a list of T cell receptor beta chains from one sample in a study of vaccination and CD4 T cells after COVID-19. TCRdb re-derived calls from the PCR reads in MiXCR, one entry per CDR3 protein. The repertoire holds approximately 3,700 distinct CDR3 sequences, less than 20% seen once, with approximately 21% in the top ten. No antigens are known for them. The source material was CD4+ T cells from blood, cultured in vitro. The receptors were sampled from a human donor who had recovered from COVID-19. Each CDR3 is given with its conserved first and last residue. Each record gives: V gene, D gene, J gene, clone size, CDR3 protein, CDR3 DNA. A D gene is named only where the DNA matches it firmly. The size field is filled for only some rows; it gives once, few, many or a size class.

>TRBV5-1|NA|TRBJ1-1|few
CASSLVSTGYVVNTEAFF
TGCGCCAGCAGCTTGGTCAGTACAGGCTACGTTGTGAACACTGAAGCTTTCTTT
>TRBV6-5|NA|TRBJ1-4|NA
CASSSSTREKLFF
TGTGCCAGCAGTTCCTCCACACGTGAAAAACTGTTTTTT
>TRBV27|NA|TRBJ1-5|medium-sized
CASSLGWSNQPQHF
TGTGCCAGCAGTCTGGGATGGAGCAATCAGCCCCAGCATTTT
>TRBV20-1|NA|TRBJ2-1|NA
CSAREGGGFYNEQFF
TGCAGTGCTAGAGAGGGGGGCGGCTTTTACAATGAGCAGTTCTTC
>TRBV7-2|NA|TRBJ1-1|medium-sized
CASSLARKSTMEAREAFF
TGTGCCAGCAGCCTCGCCCGCAAATCCACTATGGAAGCCCGTGAAGCTTTCTTT
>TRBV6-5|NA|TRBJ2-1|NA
CASSFEWGGADFF
TGTGCCAGCAGTTTCGAATGGGGGGGGGCCGATTTCTTC
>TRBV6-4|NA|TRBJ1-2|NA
CASSRGPFSLEGYTF
TGTGCCAGCAGCCGGGGCCCATTCTCCCTTGAGGGCTACACCTTC
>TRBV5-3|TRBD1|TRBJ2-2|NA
CARSATRQGARELFF
TGTGCCAGAAGCGCAACGAGACAGGGGGCCCGGGAGCTGTTTTTT
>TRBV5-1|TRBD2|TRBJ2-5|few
CASSLRGGGEETQYF
TGCGCCAGCAGCTTACGTGGGGGAGGGGAAGAGACCCAGTACTTC
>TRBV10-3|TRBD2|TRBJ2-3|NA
CAISGTSGRDTQYF
TGTGCCATCAGCGGGACTAGCGGGAGGGATACGCAGTATTTT
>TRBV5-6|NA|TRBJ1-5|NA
CASSFGHRNQPQHF
TGTGCCAGCAGCTTCGGACACCGCAATCAGCCCCAGCATTTT
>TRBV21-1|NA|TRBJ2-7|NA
CASSGSPQVLAIGGWVGEQYF
TGTGCCAGCAGCGGGTCCCCGCAGGTATTGGCCATCGGGGGTTGGGTGGGGGAGCAGTACTTC